This T cell receptor (beta chain) was recovered during a study of beta chain features in type 1 diabetes. Whole-study context: Healthy donors and patients showed comparable age, gender and cell yields. Study-wide results and limits: Whether HLA type affects TCRB rearrangement stayed undetermined in the present work. Researchers reported that naive, central memory and Treg TCRB repertoires appeared more similar in patients than in healthy donors. Shorter TCRB CDR3s, moderately but significantly so, were found in Type 1 diabetes patients in all four CD4+ subsets.

The authors sorted CD4+ naive, central memory, regulatory and stem cell-like memory cells via CD45RO/CCR7/CD25/CD127/CD95/CD27. V dropped 6 bases and J dropped 7; count of bases not matched to a gene: 6. The CDR3 spans 14 residues. Germline V gene data show CDR1 as MNHNY and CDR2 as SVGAGI (reference sequence). Turning to this clone: The target antigen is unknown.

Of the isolated RNA, all was reverse transcribed, and so the sequenced material was expressed TCRB transcripts. TCRdb keeps only in-frame clones here, not all; method: immunoSEQ multiplex PCR. The sample shows about 150,000 clones, approximately 9.1% of them seen only once. The sequence came from a woman aged 25 to 39 with type 1 diabetes. The sample comprised central memory CD4+ T cells from blood. The chain links TRBV6-6 to TRBJ1-4, with TRBD1 matching 9 bases. The CDR3 is CASREQGAGEKLFF. CDR3 sequence (DNA): TGTGCCAGCAGAGAACAGGGGGCGGGTGAAAAACTGTTTTTT.